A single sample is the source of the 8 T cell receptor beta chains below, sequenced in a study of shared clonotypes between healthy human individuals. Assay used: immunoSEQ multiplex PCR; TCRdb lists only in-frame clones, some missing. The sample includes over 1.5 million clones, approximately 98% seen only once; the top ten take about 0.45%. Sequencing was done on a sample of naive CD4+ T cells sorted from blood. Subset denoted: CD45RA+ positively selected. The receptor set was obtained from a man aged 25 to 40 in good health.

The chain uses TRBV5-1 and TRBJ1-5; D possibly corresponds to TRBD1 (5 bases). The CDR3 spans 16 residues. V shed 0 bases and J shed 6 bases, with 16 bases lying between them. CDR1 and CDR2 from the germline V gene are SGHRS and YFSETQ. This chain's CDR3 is CASSLGDSLVGQPQHF. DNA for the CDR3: TGCGCCAGCAGCTTGGGCGACAGCCTGGTGGGTCAGCCCCAGCATTTT.

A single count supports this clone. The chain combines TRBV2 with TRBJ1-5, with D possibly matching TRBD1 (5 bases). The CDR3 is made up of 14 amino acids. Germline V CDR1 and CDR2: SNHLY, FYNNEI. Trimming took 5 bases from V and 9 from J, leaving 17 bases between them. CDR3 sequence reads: CASSRDEPLTPQHF. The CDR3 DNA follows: TGTGCCAGCAGTAGGGACGAGCCTCTTACGCCCCAGCATTTT.

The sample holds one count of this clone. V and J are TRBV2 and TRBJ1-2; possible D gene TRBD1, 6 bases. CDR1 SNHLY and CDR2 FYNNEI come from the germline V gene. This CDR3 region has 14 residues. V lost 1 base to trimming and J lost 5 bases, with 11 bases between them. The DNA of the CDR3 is TGTGCCAGCAGTGAAGAGGCAGGGGATTATGGCTACACCTTC. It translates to CASSEEAGDYGYTF. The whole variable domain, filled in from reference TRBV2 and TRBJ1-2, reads EPEVTQTPSHQVTQMGQEVILRCVPISNHLYFYWYRQILGQKVEFLVSFYNNEISEKSEIFDDQFSVERPDGSNFTLKIRSTKLEDSAMYFCASSEEAGDYGYTFGSGTRLTVV.

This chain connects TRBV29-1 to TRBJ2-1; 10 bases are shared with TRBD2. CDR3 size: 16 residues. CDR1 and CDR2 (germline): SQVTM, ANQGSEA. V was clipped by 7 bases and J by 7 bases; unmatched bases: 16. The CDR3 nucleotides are TGCAGCGCCTCCCAGCCCCCTAGCGGGAGTAGGAATGAGCAGTTCTTC. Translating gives CSASQPPSGSRNEQFF.

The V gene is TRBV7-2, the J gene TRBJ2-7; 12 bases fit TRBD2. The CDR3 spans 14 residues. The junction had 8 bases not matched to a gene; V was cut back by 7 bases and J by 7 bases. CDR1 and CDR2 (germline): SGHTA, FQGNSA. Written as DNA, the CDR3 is TGTGCCAGCATGCTAGCGGGAGGGCCACGGGAGCAGTACTTC. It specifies CASMLAGGPREQYF.

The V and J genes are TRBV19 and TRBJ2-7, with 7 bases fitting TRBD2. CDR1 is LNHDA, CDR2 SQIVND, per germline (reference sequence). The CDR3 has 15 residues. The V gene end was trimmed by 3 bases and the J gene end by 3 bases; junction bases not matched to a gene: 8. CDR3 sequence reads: CASSIFAGTIYEQYF. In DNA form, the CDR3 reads TGTGCCAGTAGTATTTTTGCGGGGACTATCTACGAGCAGTACTTC. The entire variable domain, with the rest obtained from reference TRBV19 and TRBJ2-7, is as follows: DGGITQSPKYLFRKEGQNVTLSCEQNLNHDAMYWYRQDPGQGLRLIYYSQIVNDFQKGDIAEGYSVSREKKESFPLTVTSAQKNPTAFYLCASSIFAGTIYEQYFGPGTRLTVT.

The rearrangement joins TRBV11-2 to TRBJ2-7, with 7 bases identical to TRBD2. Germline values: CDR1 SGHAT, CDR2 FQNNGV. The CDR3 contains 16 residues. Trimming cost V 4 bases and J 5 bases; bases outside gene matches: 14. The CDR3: CASSSSWGGGRHEQYF. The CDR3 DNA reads TGTGCCAGCAGCTCCTCGTGGGGGGGAGGGAGGCACGAGCAGTACTTC.

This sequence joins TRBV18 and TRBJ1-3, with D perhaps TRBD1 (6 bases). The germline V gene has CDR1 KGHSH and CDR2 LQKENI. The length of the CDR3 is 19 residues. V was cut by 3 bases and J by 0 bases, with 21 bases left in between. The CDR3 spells CASSPLSGTPLPSGNTIYF. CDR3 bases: TGTGCCAGCTCACCTCTATCCGGGACACCTCTTCCCTCTGGAAACACCATATATTTT.